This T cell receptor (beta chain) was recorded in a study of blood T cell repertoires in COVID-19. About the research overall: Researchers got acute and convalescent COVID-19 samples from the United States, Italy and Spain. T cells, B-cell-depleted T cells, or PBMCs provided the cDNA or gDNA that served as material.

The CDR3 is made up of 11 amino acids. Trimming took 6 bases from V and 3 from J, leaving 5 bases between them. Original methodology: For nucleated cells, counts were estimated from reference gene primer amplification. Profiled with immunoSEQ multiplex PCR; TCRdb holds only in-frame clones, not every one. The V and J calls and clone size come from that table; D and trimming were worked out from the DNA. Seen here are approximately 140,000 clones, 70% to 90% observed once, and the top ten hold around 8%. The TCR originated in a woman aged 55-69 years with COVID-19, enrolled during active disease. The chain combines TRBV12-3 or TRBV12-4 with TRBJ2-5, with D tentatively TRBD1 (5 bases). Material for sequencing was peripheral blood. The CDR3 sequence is CASRGEETQYF. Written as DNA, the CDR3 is TGTGCCAGCAGAGGGGAAGAGACCCAGTACTTC.